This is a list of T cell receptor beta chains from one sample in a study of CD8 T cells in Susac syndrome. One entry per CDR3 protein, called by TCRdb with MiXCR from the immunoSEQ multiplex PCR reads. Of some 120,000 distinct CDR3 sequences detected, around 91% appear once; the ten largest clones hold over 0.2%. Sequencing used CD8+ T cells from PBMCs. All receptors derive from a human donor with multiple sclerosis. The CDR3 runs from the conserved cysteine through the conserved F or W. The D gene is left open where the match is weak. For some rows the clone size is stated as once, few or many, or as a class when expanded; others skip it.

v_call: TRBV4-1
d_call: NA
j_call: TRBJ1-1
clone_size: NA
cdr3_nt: TGCGCCAGCAGCCAAGATCGGATCAGCTACACTGAAGCTTTCTTT
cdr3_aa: CASSQDRISYTEAFF

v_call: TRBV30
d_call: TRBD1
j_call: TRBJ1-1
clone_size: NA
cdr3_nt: TGTGCCTGGAGACCAGGGGGGATGGGGCAAACTGAAGCTTTCTTT
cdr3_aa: CAWRPGGMGQTEAFF

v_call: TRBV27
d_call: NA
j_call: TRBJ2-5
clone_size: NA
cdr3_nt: TGTGCCAGCAGTTTGTCGGGGCAGTTCCAAGAGACCCAGTACTTC
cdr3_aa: CASSLSGQFQETQYF

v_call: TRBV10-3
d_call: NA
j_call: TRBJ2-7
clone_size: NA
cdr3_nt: TGTGCCATCAGTGAGTCGCTCAGCTACGAGCAGTACTTC
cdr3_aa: CAISESLSYEQYF

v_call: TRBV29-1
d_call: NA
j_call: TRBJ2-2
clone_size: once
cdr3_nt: TGCAGCGTTGGGGGGGACTCTCTTACCGGGGAGCTGTTTTTT
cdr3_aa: CSVGGDSLTGELFF

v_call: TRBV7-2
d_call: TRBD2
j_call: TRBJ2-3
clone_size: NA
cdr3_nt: TGTGCCAGCAGCCGCCAGACTAGTGTGCGGGGGACGCAGTATTTT
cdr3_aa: CASSRQTSVRGTQYF

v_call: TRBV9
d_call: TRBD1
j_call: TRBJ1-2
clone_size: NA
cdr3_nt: TGTGCCAGCAGCGCAGGGGGTCTTTACACCTTC
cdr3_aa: CASSAGGLYTF

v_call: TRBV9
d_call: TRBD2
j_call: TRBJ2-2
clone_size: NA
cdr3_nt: TGTGCCAGCAGCGTATCCCTAGCGGGAGGATCCGGGGAGCTGTTTTTT
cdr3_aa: CASSVSLAGGSGELFF

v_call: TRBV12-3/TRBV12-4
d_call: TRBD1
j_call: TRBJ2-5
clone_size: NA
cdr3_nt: TGTGCCAGCAGTTGGACAGGGGTAACAGAGACCCAGTACTTC
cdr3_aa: CASSWTGVTETQYF

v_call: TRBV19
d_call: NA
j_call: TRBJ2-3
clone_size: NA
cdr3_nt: TGTGCCAGTAGTATGAGGACGGCAGGGGCGGAGTATTTT
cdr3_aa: CASSMRTAGAEYF

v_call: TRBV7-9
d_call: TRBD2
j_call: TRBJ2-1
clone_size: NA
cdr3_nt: TGTGCCAGCATCCGTGGACTAGAGGTCAATGAGCAGTTCTTC
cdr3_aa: CASIRGLEVNEQFF

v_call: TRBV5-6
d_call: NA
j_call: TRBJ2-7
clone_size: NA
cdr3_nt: TGTGCCAGCAGTGGATCTGTTGTAGAGCAGTACTTC
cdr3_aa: CASSGSVVEQYF

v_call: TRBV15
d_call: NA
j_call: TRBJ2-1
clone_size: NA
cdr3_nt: TGTGCCACCAGTAGCGTCGGTAACAATGAGCAGTTCTTC
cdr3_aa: CATSSVGNNEQFF

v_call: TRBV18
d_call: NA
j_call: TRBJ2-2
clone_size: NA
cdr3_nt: TGTGCCAGCTCCGACCCACTAGCCCTGAACACCGGGGAGCTGTTTTTT
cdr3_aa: CASSDPLALNTGELFF

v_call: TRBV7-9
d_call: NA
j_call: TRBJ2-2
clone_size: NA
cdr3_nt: TGTGCCAGCAGCTTACTCTTGTCGTCCGGGGAGCTGTTTTTT
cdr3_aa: CASSLLLSSGELFF

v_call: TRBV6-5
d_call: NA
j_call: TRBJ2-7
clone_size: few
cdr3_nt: TGTGCCAGCAGTTGGGACCGAACCTACGAGCAGTACTTC
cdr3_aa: CASSWDRTYEQYF

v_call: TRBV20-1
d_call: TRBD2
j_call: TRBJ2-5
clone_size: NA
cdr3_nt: TGCAGTGCTTATTTAGTGGGGGGGTCCCAAGAGACCCAGTACTTC
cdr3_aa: CSAYLVGGSQETQYF

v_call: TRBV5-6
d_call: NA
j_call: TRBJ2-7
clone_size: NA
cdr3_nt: TGTGCCAGCAGTTATACCGGGCCTAGCTACGAGCAGTACTTC
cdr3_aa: CASSYTGPSYEQYF

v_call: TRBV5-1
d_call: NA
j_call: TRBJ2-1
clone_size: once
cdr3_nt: TGCGCCAGCAGCAACTTCGGCGATGAGCAGTTCTTC
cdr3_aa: CASSNFGDEQFF

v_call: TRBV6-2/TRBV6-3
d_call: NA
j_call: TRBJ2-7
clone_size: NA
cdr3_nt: TGTGCCAGCTGGGGCGTCTCCTACGAGCAGTACTTC
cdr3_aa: CASWGVSYEQYF

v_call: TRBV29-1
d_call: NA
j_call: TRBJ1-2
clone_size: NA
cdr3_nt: TGCAGCGCTTACGGACAGATTCAAAACTATGGCTACACCTTC
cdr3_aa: CSAYGQIQNYGYTF

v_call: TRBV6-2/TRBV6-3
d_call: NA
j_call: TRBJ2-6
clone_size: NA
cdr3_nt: TGTGCCAGCAGTCCTACAGAAGTAAGGGCCAACGTCCTGACTTTC
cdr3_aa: CASSPTEVRANVLTF

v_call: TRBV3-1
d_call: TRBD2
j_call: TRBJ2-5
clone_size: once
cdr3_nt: TGTGCCAGCAGCCTCCCGGGAGCGGGGGAGACCCAGTACTTC
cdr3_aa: CASSLPGAGETQYF

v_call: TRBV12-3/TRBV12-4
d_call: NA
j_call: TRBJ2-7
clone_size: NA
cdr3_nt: TGTGCCAGCAGTCTGGGGGTGACGGATTACGAGCAGTACTTC
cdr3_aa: CASSLGVTDYEQYF

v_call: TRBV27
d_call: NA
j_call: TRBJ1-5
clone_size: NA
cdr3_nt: TGTGCCAGCAGTTTATCGGGGAATGGGCCCCAGCATTTT
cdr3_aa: CASSLSGNGPQHF

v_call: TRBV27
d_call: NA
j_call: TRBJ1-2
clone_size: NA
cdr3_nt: TGTGCCAGCAGTTTGAAGGGAAACTATGGCTACACCTTC
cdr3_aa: CASSLKGNYGYTF

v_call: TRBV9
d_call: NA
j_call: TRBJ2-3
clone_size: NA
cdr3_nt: TGTGCCAGCAGCGTATATCCCACATTAGTAGCGGATAGCACAGATACGCAGTATTTT
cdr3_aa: CASSVYPTLVADSTDTQYF

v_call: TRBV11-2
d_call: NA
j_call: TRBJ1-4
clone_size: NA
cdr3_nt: TGTGCCAGCAGCTTGCGACGGACTAATGAAAAACTGTTTTTT
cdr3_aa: CASSLRRTNEKLFF

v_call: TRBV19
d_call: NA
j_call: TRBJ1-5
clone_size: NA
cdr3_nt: TGTGCCAGCGACTTTGGGAGCAATCAGCCCCAGCATTTT
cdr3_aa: CASDFGSNQPQHF

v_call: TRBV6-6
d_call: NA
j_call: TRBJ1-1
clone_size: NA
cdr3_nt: TGTGCCAGCAGCCCCGACAGTATCACTGAAGCTTTCTTT
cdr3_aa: CASSPDSITEAFF

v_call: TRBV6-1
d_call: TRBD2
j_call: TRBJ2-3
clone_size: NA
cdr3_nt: TGTGCCAGCAGTCCCGTAGCGGGGCCCACAGATACGCAGTATTTT
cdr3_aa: CASSPVAGPTDTQYF

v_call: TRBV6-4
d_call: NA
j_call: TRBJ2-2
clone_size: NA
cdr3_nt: TGTGCCAGCACCGCGTATGGGGGCACCGGGGAGCTGTTTTTT
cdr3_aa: CASTAYGGTGELFF

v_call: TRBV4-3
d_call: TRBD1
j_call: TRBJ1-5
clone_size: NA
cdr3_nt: TGCGCCAGCAGCCAAGATCTTAGGACAGGGAAATATGGCAATCAGCCCCAGCATTTT
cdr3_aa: CASSQDLRTGKYGNQPQHF

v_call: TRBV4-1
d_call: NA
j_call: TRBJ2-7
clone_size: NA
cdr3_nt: TGCGCCAGCAGCCAAGAGAGAAATCAGGGGCAACTCGAGCAGTACTTC
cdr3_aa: CASSQERNQGQLEQYF

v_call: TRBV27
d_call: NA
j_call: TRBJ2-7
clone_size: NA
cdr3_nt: TGTGCCAGCTCACCGGGGACGGGAGTCTACGAGCAGTACTTC
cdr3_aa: CASSPGTGVYEQYF

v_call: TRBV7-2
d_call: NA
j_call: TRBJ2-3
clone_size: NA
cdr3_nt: TGTGCCAGCAGCTTAGGGGCAGACGCAAACACAGATACGCAGTATTTT
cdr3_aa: CASSLGADANTDTQYF

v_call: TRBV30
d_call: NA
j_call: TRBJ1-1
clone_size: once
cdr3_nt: TGTGCCTGGAGTTGGGAAGGTGAAGCTTTCTTT
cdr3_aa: CAWSWEGEAFF

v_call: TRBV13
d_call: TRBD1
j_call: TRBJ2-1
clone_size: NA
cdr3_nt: TGTGCCAGCAGCTTCGACAGGGCCTACAATGAGCAGTTCTTC
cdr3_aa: CASSFDRAYNEQFF

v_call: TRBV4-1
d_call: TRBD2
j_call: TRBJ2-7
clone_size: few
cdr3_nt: TGCGCCAGCAGCCAAGGGCTAGCGGACGAGCAGTACTTC
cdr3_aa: CASSQGLADEQYF

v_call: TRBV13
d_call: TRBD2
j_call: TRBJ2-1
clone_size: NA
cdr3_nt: TGTGCCAGCAGCTTTAAACGGGAGGTATCCTACAATGAGCAGTTCTTC
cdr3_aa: CASSFKREVSYNEQFF

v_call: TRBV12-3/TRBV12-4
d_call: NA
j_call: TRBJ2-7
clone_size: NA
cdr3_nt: TGTGCCAGCAGTTTGACAAGCGACGCTGACGAGCAGTACTTC
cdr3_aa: CASSLTSDADEQYF

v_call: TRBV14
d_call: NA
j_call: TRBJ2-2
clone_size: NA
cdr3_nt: TGTGCCAGCAGCACCGGTCTCTCCGGGGAGCTGTTTTTT
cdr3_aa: CASSTGLSGELFF

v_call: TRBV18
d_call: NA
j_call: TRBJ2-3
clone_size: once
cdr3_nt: TGTGCCAGCTCACCACCGGACGCAGATACGCAGTATTTT
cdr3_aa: CASSPPDADTQYF

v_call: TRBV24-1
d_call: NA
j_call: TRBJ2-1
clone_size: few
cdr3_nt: TGTGCCACCAGGTTAGGCAATGAGCAGTTCTTC
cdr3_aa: CATRLGNEQFF

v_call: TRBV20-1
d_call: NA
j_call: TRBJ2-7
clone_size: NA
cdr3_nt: TGCAGTGCGGAGGGCGCGGGCGACGAGCAGTACTTC
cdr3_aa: CSAEGAGDEQYF

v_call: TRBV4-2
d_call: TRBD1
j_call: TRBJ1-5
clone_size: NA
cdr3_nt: TGTGCCAGCAGCCAAGATTGGCCGGGACAGGGGGATCAGCCCCAGCATTTT
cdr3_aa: CASSQDWPGQGDQPQHF

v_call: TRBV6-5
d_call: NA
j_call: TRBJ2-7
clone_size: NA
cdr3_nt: TGTGCCAGCAGTTACCACCGGGACTACGAGCAGTACTTC
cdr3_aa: CASSYHRDYEQYF

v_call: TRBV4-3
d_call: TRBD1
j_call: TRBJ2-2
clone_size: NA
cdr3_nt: TGCGCCAGCAGCCAAGGGGTATCGTCCCTGACAGGGGCCGGGGAGCTGTTTTTT
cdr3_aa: CASSQGVSSLTGAGELFF

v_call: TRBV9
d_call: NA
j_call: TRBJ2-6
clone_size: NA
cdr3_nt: TGTGCCAGCAGCGTTTCGAAAGGGTTGGGAGGGGCCAACGTCCTGACTTTC
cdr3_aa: CASSVSKGLGGANVLTF

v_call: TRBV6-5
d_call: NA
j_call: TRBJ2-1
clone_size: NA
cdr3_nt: TGTGCCAGCACCCCGGGACTGTACAATGAGCAGTTCTTC
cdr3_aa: CASTPGLYNEQFF

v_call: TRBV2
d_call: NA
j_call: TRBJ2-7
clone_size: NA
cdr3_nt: TGTGCCAGCAGCGTCGGTAACGAGCAGTACTTC
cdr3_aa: CASSVGNEQYF

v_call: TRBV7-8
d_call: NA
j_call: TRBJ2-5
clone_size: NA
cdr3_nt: TGTGCCAGCAGCTTAGTACCCGTAGGGTCCCAAGAGACCCAGTACTTC
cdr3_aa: CASSLVPVGSQETQYF

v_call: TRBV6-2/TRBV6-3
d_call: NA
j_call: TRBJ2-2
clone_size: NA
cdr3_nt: TGTGCCAGCAGTTACCCGAGGCGGGCGCCTACGACCGGGGAGCTGTTTTTT
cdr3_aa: CASSYPRRAPTTGELFF

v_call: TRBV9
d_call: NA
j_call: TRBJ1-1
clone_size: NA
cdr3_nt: TGTGCCAGCAGCGAACGACAGCTGAACACTGAAGCTTTCTTT
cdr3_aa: CASSERQLNTEAFF

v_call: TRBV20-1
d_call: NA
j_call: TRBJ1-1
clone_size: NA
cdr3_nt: TGCAGTGCTAACGGAGGGGTGACTGAAGCTTTCTTT
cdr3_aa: CSANGGVTEAFF

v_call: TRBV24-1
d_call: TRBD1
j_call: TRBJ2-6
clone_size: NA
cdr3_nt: TGTGCCACCAGTGAGACAGGGACACTCTCTGGGGCCAACGTCCTGACTTTC
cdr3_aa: CATSETGTLSGANVLTF

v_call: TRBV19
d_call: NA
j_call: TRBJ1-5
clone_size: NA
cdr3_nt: TGTGCCAGTAGTGTTACCGGGACAATGTCTCAGCCCCAGCATTTT
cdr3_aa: CASSVTGTMSQPQHF

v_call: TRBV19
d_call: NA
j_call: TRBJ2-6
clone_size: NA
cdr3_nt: TGTGCCACCATGTCTGGGGCCAACGTCCTGACTTTC
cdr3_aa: CATMSGANVLTF

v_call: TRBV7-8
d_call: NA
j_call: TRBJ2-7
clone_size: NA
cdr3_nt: TGTGCCAGCAGCTTAGGGACAGTTACCTACGAGCAGTACTTC
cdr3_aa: CASSLGTVTYEQYF